These 2 T cell receptor beta chains were all obtained from the same sample, sequenced in a study of cytomegalovirus exposure and HLA in healthy donors. PCR used 60 Vbeta primers and 13 Jbeta primers. Assay used: immunoSEQ multiplex PCR; TCRdb lists only in-frame clones, some missing. The sample records under 200,000 clones, roughly 80% being singletons. Sequencing was done on a sample of PBMCs. These receptors were taken from a male donor in good health and CMV-seropositive.

The chain is built from TRBV30 and TRBJ2-7, with 9 bases that match TRBD2. This CDR3 spans 12 amino acids. Trimming took 7 bases from V and 2 from J; bases not matched to a gene: 3. The V gene's germline CDR1 is GTSNPN and CDR2 SVGIG (reference sequence). The CDR3 coding sequence is TGTGCCTCCGGGACTAGCCCCTACGAGCAGTACTTC. It codes for CASGTSPYEQYF.

The chain's CDR3 is CASSIVAAETYEQYF. CDR3 coding DNA: TGTGCCAGTAGTATAGTAGCGGCGGAAACCTACGAGCAGTACTTC. The V gene is TRBV19, the J gene TRBJ2-7; weak D call: TRBD2 (6 bases). Germline V gene sequence: CDR1 LNHDA, CDR2 SQIVND (reference sequence). The V end was cut by 1 base, the J end by 2 bases, with 12 bases between. The CDR3 is 15 residues long.